This T cell receptor (beta chain) comes out of a study of blood T cell repertoires in COVID-19. Study-wide background: Donors in the United States, Italy and Spain gave samples during acute or convalescent COVID-19. Sources were T cells, B-cell-depleted T cells, or PBMCs; the material itself was cDNA or gDNA.

During active infection, Seattle patients enrolled and were then monitored through disease. With 5 bases removed from V and 2 bases from J, the gap between germline ends came to 10 bases. The CDR3 is 13 residues long. Produced via immunoSEQ multiplex PCR; TCRdb's table is partial and in-frame only. Among under 200,000 clones listed, about 85% were seen once. The genes are TRBV12-3 or TRBV12-4 and TRBJ2-7, with a possible D match to TRBD2 (6 bases). The sample comprised peripheral blood. This TCR was recovered from a woman in her 50s with COVID-19, enrolled during active disease. The CDR3 DNA reads TGTGCCAGCAGTGGGGGGATTACCTACGAGCAGTACTTC. Translation gives CASSGGITYEQYF.